The source of this T cell receptor beta chain is a study of T cells in women clearing cervical HPV infection. In the study overall: Cases' blood sampling followed lesion detection by median approximately 150 days (90 to 200).

Libraries were prepared by immunoSEQ multiplex PCR; TCRdb keeps only in-frame clonotypes and omits some of them. The table for this sample gives 30,000 or so clones. A remark on this clone: The missing CDR3 end, 3 residues past where the read stops, is filled in from the germline J gene.

Trimming shortened V by 6 bases and J by 4 bases, and 13 bases separated the two germline ends. CDR1 LNHDA and CDR2 SQIVND come from the germline V gene (reference sequence). The CDR3 has 14 amino acids. The TCR was taken from a woman aged 18 to 69 with a cervical HPV16 infection that either progressed to CIN3+ or cleared (not recorded which). The gene calls are TRBV19 and TRBJ1-5, with D maybe TRBD1 (6 bases). Sequencing was performed on blood buffy coat. The CDR3 bases that were read are TGTGCCAGTAGCGGGACACAGGGAAATCAGCCC. As protein: CASSGTQGNQP. The entire CDR3 is CASSGTQGNQPQHF.